What follows describes a single T cell receptor (beta chain). The record originates from a study of shared T cell receptors in the human thymus. Method: immunoSEQ multiplex PCR; TCRdb's copy keeps in-frame clones and lacks some. The profile shows about 380,000 clones, roughly 94% of them singletons. This CDR3 comprises 12 residues. Germline values: CDR1 MNHEY, CDR2 SMNVEV (reference sequence). The ends lost 8 bases at V and 5 bases at J; junction bases unmatched: 3. The chain is built from TRBV27 and TRBJ2-7; 10 nucleotides line up with TRBD1. The TCR originated in a human donor. Sequencing was done on a sample of thymocytes. CDR3 loop: CASGTGVNEQYF. Here the CDR3 DNA reads TGTGCCAGCGGGACAGGGGTCAACGAGCAGTACTTC.